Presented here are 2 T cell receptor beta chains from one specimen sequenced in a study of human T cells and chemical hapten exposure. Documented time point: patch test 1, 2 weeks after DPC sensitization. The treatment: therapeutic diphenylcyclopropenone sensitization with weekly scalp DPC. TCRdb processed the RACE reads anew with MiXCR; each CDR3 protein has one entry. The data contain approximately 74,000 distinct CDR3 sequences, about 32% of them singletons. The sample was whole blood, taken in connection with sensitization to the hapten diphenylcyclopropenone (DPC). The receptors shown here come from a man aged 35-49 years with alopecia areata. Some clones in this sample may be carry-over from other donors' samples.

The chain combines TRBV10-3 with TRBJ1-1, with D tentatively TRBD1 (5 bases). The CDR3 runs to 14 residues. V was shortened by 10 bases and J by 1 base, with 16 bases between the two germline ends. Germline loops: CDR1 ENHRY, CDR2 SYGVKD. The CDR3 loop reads CATRQTDSNTEAFF. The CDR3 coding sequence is TGTGCCACCCGTCAGACAGACTCGAACACTGAAGCTTTCTTT.

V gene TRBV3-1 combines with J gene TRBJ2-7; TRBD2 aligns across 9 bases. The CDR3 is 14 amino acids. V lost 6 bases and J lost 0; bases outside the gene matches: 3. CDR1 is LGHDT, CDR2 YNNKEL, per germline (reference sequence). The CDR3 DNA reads TGTGCCAGCAGAGGACTAGCGAACTCCTACGAGCAGTACTTC. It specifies CASRGLANSYEQYF.